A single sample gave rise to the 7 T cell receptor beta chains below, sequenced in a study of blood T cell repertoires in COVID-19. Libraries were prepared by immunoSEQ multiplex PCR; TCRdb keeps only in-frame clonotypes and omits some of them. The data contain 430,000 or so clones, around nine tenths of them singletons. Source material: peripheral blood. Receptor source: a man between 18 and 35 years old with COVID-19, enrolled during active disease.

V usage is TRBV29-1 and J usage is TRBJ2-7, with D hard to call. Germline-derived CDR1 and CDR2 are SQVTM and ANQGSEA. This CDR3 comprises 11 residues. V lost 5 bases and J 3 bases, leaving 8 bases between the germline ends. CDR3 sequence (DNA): TGCAGCGTTTCAATCAACTACGAGCAGTACTTC. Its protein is CSVSINYEQYF.

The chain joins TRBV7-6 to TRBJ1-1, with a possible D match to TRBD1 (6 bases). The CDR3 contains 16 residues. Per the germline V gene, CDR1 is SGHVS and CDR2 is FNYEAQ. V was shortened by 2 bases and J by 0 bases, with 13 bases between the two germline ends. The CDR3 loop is CASSLRSGEMNTEAFF. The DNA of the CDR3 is TGTGCCAGCAGCTTAAGATCAGGGGAGATGAACACTGAAGCTTTCTTT.

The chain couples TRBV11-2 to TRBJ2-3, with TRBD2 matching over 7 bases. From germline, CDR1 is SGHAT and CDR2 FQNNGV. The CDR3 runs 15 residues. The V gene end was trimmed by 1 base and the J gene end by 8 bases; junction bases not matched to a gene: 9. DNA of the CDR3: TGTGCCAGCAGCTTAGGCCCAAGGAGGGAGGGTACGCAGTATTTT. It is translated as CASSLGPRREGTQYF.

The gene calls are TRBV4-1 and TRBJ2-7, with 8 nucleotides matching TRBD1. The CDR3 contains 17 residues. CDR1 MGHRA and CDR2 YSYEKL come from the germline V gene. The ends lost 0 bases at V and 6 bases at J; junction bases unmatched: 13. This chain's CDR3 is CASSQEFVGQGPSEQYF. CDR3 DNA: TGCGCCAGCAGCCAAGAATTTGTAGGACAGGGTCCATCCGAGCAGTACTTC.

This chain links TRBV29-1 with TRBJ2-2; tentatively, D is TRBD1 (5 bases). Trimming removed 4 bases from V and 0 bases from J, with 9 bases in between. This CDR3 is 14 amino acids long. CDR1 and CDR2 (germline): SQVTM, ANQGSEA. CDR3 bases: TGCAGCGTTGGGCAGGGTGCGAACACCGGGGAGCTGTTTTTT. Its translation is CSVGQGANTGELFF.

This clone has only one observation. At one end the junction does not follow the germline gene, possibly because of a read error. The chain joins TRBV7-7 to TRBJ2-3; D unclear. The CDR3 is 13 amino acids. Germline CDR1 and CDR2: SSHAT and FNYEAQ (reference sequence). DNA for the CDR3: TGTGCTAGCAGCTTAGATCGAGTCGGTACGCAGTATTTT. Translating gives CASSLDRVGTQYF.

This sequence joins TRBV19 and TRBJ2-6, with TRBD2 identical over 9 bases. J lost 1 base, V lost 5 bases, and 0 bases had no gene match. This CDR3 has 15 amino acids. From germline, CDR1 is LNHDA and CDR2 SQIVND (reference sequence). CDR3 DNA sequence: TGTGCCAGTAGTCTAGCGGGATCTGGGGCCAACGTCCTGACTTTC. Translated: CASSLAGSGANVLTF.